This is a list of T cell receptor beta chains from one sample in a study of blood T cell repertoires in COVID-19. Profiled with immunoSEQ multiplex PCR; TCRdb holds only in-frame clones, not every one. The repertoire has 280,000 or so clones, almost 90% of them found once; the top ten carry roughly 1.6%. What was sequenced was PBMCs or T cells enriched from blood (not recorded which). Receptor source: a woman in her late teens or twenties with acute COVID-19. Both conserved end residues are part of each CDR3. The D gene is left open where the match is weak. Only part of the rows carry a size: once, few, many, or a class if the clone is expanded.

length | D | size | J | V | DNA | CDR3
15 | TRBD2 | once | TRBJ2-1 | TRBV18 | TGTGCCAGCTCACCAACTAGCGGGAGAAACAATGAGCAGTTCTTC | CASSPTSGRNNEQFF
13 | - | - | TRBJ2-7 | TRBV29-1 | TGCAGCGTTGTGACAGCACCCTCCTACGAGCAGTACTTC | CSVVTAPSYEQYF
14 | - | - | TRBJ2-7 | TRBV5-1 | TGCGCCAGCAGCTTTCAGGGTGTTACCTACGAGCAGTACTTC | CASSFQGVTYEQYF
18 | TRBD1 | - | TRBJ2-7 | TRBV4-1 | TGCGCCAGCAGCCAAGTTTTGGCGGACAGGGGAAGTCCCTACGAGCAGTACTTC | CASSQVLADRGSPYEQYF
14 | - | - | TRBJ2-7 | TRBV7-9 | TGTGCCAGCAGCTTTGGTGACTTCAGGGACGAGCAGTACTTC | CASSFGDFRDEQYF
14 | - | - | TRBJ2-5 | TRBV7-9 | TGTGCCAGCAGCTTATCTTCAGGGAGGGAGACCCAGTACTTC | CASSLSSGRETQYF
18 | TRBD1 | - | TRBJ2-6 | TRBV7-9 | TGTGCCAGCAGCTCCGGACAGGCGATCGTCTCTGGGGCCAACGTCCTGACTTTC | CASSSGQAIVSGANVLTF
17 | TRBD2 | once | TRBJ2-1 | TRBV7-9 | TGTGCCAGCAGCCCGAAATTTAGCGGGAGGGACTCCAATGAGCAGTTCTTC | CASSPKFSGRDSNEQFF
18 | - | - | TRBJ2-3 | TRBV9 | TGTGCCAGCAGCGTAGCATCAGGGGCTAGCGGAAGCACAGATACGCAGTATTTT | CASSVASGASGSTDTQYF
13 | - | once | TRBJ1-6 | TRBV30 | TGTGCCTGGACGGCCGGAGGGAATTCACCCCTCCACTTT | CAWTAGGNSPLHF
19 | - | once | TRBJ2-5 | TRBV7-9 | TGTGCCAGCAGCTTAGCAGAGGCGGTAGCGCGGATTATTCAAGAGACCCAGTACTTC | CASSLAEAVARIIQETQYF
16 | TRBD2 | - | TRBJ2-4 | TRBV7-8 | TGTGCCAGCAGCGCACCCCCCGGGACTAGCAAAAACATTCAGTACTTC | CASSAPPGTSKNIQYF
16 | - | - | TRBJ1-3 | TRBV18 | TGTGCCAGCTCACCATCTCGGACAGACTCTGGAAACACCATATATTTT | CASSPSRTDSGNTIYF
12 | TRBD1 | - | TRBJ1-2 | TRBV27 | TGTGCCAGCCGGGACAGGGGCGATGGCTACACCTTC | CASRDRGDGYTF
16 | - | - | TRBJ1-1 | TRBV4-2 | TGTGCCAGCAGCCAAGATCGGCAGGGGCCTGAGACTGAAGCTTTCTTT | CASSQDRQGPETEAFF
14 | - | once | TRBJ2-7 | TRBV30 | TGTGCCTGGACTATAGGGCAGGGGATAGACGAGCAGTACTTC | CAWTIGQGIDEQYF
16 | TRBD2 | - | TRBJ2-1 | TRBV5-6 | TGTGCCAGCAGCCCCTGGACTAGCGGGACCCTAAATGAGCAGTTCTTC | CASSPWTSGTLNEQFF
15 | TRBD1 | once | TRBJ1-4 | TRBV6-1 | TGTGCCAGCAGTGAGGGACAGGGGATGAATGAAAAACTGTTTTTT | CASSEGQGMNEKLFF
16 | - | once | TRBJ2-5 | TRBV7-8 | TGTGCCAGCAGCGGAACCTACCCCGGACCACCGGGGGCCCAGTACTTC | CASSGTYPGPPGAQYF
14 | TRBD1 | - | TRBJ1-2 | TRBV3-1/TRBV3-2 | TGTGCCAGCAGCCAGACGACAGGGTTCTATGGCTACACCTTC | CASSQTTGFYGYTF
17 | TRBD2 | - | TRBJ2-5 | TRBV5-4 | TGTGCCAGCAGCCCCGTGGGAGGGTTGGATGCTGGGGAGACCCAGTACTTC | CASSPVGGLDAGETQYF
15 | - | - | TRBJ2-3 | TRBV15 | TGTGCCACCAGCCTCGGAGGGCCGAGCACAGATACGCAGTATTTT | CATSLGGPSTDTQYF
17 | - | - | TRBJ2-1 | TRBV7-2 | TGTGCCAGCAGCTTATTCCCTCCGGGACTGATATACAATGAGCAGTTCTTC | CASSLFPPGLIYNEQFF
16 | - | - | TRBJ1-5 | TRBV4-2 | TGTGCCAGCAGCCACTCGGTTGGTCTCGGCAATCAGCCCCAGCATTTT | CASSHSVGLGNQPQHF
14 | TRBD1 | - | TRBJ2-7 | TRBV5-1 | TGCGCCAGCAGCTTGGGACAGGGGGCGTACGAGCAGTACTTC | CASSLGQGAYEQYF
13 | TRBD1 | - | TRBJ2-3 | TRBV12-3/TRBV12-4 | TGTGCCAGCAGTACAGGGGGTGCAGATACGCAGTATTTT | CASSTGGADTQYF
11 | - | - | TRBJ2-2 | TRBV30 | TGTGCCTGGAATCCCGCCGGGGAGCTGTTTTTT | CAWNPAGELFF
14 | - | - | TRBJ2-7 | TRBV2 | TGTGCCAGCAGTGTCCTGGGCAGGGCCTACGAGCAGTACTTC | CASSVLGRAYEQYF
16 | - | - | TRBJ2-1 | TRBV11-3 | TGTGCCAGCAGCGCACAACAGGATAGCTCCTACAATGAGCAGTTCTTC | CASSAQQDSSYNEQFF
14 | - | - | TRBJ2-2 | TRBV27 | TGTGCCAGCAGTCAAGCAGGGGACACCGGGGAGCTGTTTTTT | CASSQAGDTGELFF
15 | TRBD1 | - | TRBJ2-5 | TRBV5-1 | TGCGCCAGCAGCAGATTAACAGGGGACCAAGAGACCCAGTACTTC | CASSRLTGDQETQYF
14 | - | - | TRBJ2-3 | TRBV21-1 | TGTGCCAGCACAGGCGGGGAGGAAACAGATACGCAGTATTTT | CASTGGEETDTQYF
14 | TRBD1 | - | TRBJ2-7 | TRBV30 | TGTGCCTGTTGTGGACAGGGAGCCTCCTACGAGCAGTACTTC | CACCGQGASYEQYF
15 | TRBD2 | - | TRBJ2-7 | TRBV15 | TGTGCCACCAGTCCGGCGAGCGGGAGATTCCACGAGCAGTACTTC | CATSPASGRFHEQYF
16 | TRBD1 | - | TRBJ2-1 | TRBV9 | TGTGCCAGCAGCCCTCTGGACAGGGGTTCCTACAATGAGCAGTTCTTC | CASSPLDRGSYNEQFF
14 | - | - | TRBJ2-7 | TRBV18 | TGTGCCAGCTCACCACCAAATCAGGGGTTGGAGCAGTACTTC | CASSPPNQGLEQYF
18 | - | - | TRBJ2-2 | TRBV11-3 | TGTGCCAGCAGCTTAGATCGGGTAACTTCCGCGAACACCGGGGAGCTGTTTTTT | CASSLDRVTSANTGELFF
16 | TRBD1 | - | TRBJ2-3 | TRBV6-5 | TGTGCCAGCAGTTACACCGGGACAGGGGGCCTGAATACGCAGTATTTT | CASSYTGTGGLNTQYF
19 | TRBD2 | - | TRBJ2-7 | TRBV5-1 | TGCGCCAGCCGCTGGGGAGCTGGACTAGCGGGAAATCCGGACTACGAGCAGTACTTC | CASRWGAGLAGNPDYEQYF
15 | - | - | TRBJ2-1 | TRBV2 | TGTGCCAGCAGTGTTTGGGGGGAGATAGGCAATGAGCAGTTCTTC | CASSVWGEIGNEQFF
14 | TRBD1 | - | TRBJ1-5 | TRBV7-6 | TGTGCCAGCAGCCAGACAGGGGGTGGTCAGCCCCAGCATTTT | CASSQTGGGQPQHF
17 | TRBD2 | - | TRBJ2-2 | TRBV5-8 | TGTGCCAGCCTCGGACTAGCGGGAAAAGCGAACACCGGGGAGCTGTTTTTT | CASLGLAGKANTGELFF